This paragraph reports one TCR beta chain. The data belong to a study of blood T cell repertoires in COVID-19. Study information: COVID-19 samples from acute and convalescent phases originated in the United States, Italy and Spain.

Sequenced by immunoSEQ multiplex PCR; TCRdb stores in-frame clones only, minus some. Of 140,000 or so clones in the sample, roughly 77% are singletons; the top ten hold around 4%. CDR1 and CDR2 from the germline V gene are MDHEN and SYDVKM. CDR3 length equals 13 residues. Trimming cost V 3 bases and J 4 bases, with 9 bases left between them. The J gene is TRBJ1-2, the V gene TRBV28; unclear D gene. Sequencing used peripheral blood. This sequence was found in a man in his sixties with acute or convalescent COVID-19. CDR3 in amino acids: CASSFSSGYGYTF. The DNA for the CDR3 is TGTGCCAGCAGTTTTTCTTCGGGCTATGGCTACACCTTC.